This TCR beta chain came from a study of shared clonotypes between healthy human individuals. Study processing details: Filtering differed since immunoSEQ provided only junctions, with no quality scores. Only in-frame clones appear in the TCRdb table, and some are missing; sequencing was by immunoSEQ multiplex PCR. V and J calls and clone size come straight from that table; D and trimming were deduced from the DNA. The sample has hundreds of thousands of clones; roughly 73% are singletons. The V end was cut by 4 bases, the J end by 0 bases, with 7 bases between. Germline CDR1 reads SNHLY; CDR2 reads FYNNEI. This CDR3 spans 14 amino acids. General study findings and limits: Rarefaction analysis demonstrated incomplete sorted-subset sequencing notwithstanding large depth. Larger estimated richness was generally seen in naive subsets than in memory subsets.

Those who donated were healthy HIV-negative adults, with no recent acute infections or vaccinations reported. This clone was recorded a few times. Its antigen is currently unknown. Material for sequencing was memory CD4+ T cells sorted from blood. The sample's subset: CD45RA-negative fraction. The V gene is TRBV2, the J gene TRBJ2-1; D may be TRBD1 (5 bases). The TCR originated in a woman aged 25 to 39 in good health. The chain's CDR3 is CASSGQSSYNEQFF. In DNA form, the CDR3 reads TGTGCCAGCAGTGGACAGAGCTCCTACAATGAGCAGTTCTTC.